Detailed here is one T cell receptor (beta chain). Unstimulated PBMCs were sorted into CD3+CD4+ and CD3+CD8+ populations. CDR3 size: 15 residues. The V gene's germline CDR1 is SGHTA and CDR2 FQGTGA. V shed 5 bases and J 5 bases; nucleotides not matched to a gene: 5. Repertoires were generated with immunoSEQ multiplex PCR, while TCRdb's copy carries only in-frame clones and drops some. The sample records around 100,000 clones, 84% being singletons. These data belong to a study of T cell clones after liver transplantation. Study context: Post-transplant blood was tracked for graft-donor-reactive T cell clones identified in a pre-transplant mixed lymphocyte reaction. Three of the eight recipients were HCV-positive; the rest had non-autoimmune, non-viral transplant indications. At least one year of complete immunosuppression withdrawal without enzymes over twice normal defined tolerance.

The V and J genes are TRBV7-3 and TRBJ2-7; 14 bases are shared with TRBD2. The sequencing used CD4+ T cells from blood, collected around 50 months after liver transplant. This receptor was obtained from a human patient who received a liver transplant. Some T cells may have originated in the graft donor. This CDR3 reads CASSPWGLAGDEQYF. The CDR3 DNA reads as TGTGCCAGCAGCCCGTGGGGACTAGCGGGAGACGAGCAGTACTTC.